Listed below are T cell receptor beta chains from one sample, sequenced in a study of CD8 T cells in ankylosing spondylitis. TCRdb reprocessed the 5' RACE reads with MiXCR, giving one entry per CDR3 protein. The sample includes some 220,000 distinct CDR3 sequences, more than 5.5% seen only once; the top ten take approximately 15%. Material: blood, either unsorted or a sorted T cell fraction (not recorded which). Every receptor here comes from a male donor with ankylosing spondylitis. CDR3s include the opening cysteine and the closing phenylalanine or tryptophan. D genes are given only for firm matches. Rows give clone size only sometimes, using once, few, many, or a class for an expanded clone.

v_gene	j_gene	d_gene	abundance	CDR3aa	CDR3nt
TRBV7-9	TRBJ2-5	TRBD1	many	CASSFSDRWTQYF	TGTGCCAGCAGCTTTTCGGACAGGTGGACCCAGTACTTC
TRBV6-2/TRBV6-3	TRBJ2-3	NA	many	CASKPWTGTSSTDTQYF	TGTGCCAGCAAACCGTGGACGGGTACTTCTAGCACAGATACGCAGTATTTT
TRBV5-1	TRBJ1-1	NA	few	CASSLATGMNTEAFF	TGCGCCAGCAGCTTGGCTACGGGGATGAACACTGAAGCTTTCTTT
TRBV18	TRBJ2-7	NA	few	CASSLTLTGSSEQYF	TGTGCCAGCTCACTCACGTTGACAGGATCTTCTGAGCAGTACTTC
TRBV11-2	TRBJ2-1	NA	many	CASRLRSGSSYNEQFF	TGTGCCAGCAGACTAAGGTCCGGAAGCTCCTACAATGAGCAGTTCTTC
TRBV5-6	TRBJ1-4	NA	NA	CASSLVGARHPLKKLFF	TGTGCCAGCAGCTTGGTCGGCGCGAGGCACCCCCTCAAAAAACTGTTTTTT
TRBV6-2/TRBV6-3	TRBJ2-3	TRBD2	many	CATSLAGVSDTQYF	TGTGCCACCTCCCTAGCGGGAGTCTCAGATACGCAGTATTTT
TRBV28	TRBJ2-3	NA	many	CASPRPLSTDTQYF	TGTGCCAGCCCCCGCCCGCTAAGCACAGATACGCAGTATTTT
TRBV5-1	TRBJ2-7	TRBD1	few	CASSIRTGVSYEQYF	TGCGCCAGCAGCATCAGGACAGGCGTCTCCTACGAGCAGTACTTC
TRBV9	TRBJ2-3	TRBD2	many	CASSPGLAVHTDTQYF	TGTGCCAGCAGCCCAGGACTAGCGGTTCACACAGATACGCAGTATTTT
TRBV7-9	TRBJ2-1	NA	many	CASSPRNIDEQFF	TGTGCCAGCAGCCCGAGGAATATCGATGAGCAGTTCTTC
TRBV12-3/TRBV12-4	TRBJ2-5	NA	NA	CASSGGFRETQYF	TGTGCCAGCAGCGGGGGTTTTCGGGAGACCCAGTACTTC
TRBV2	TRBJ2-7	TRBD2	NA	CASSEEGTSGSYEQYF	TGTGCCAGCAGTGAAGAAGGGACTAGCGGGTCCTACGAGCAGTACTTC
TRBV6-5	TRBJ1-2	NA	many	CASSYSIWVSYGYTF	TGTGCCAGCAGTTACTCGATCTGGGTTTCGTATGGCTACACCTTC
TRBV20-1	TRBJ2-1	TRBD2	medium-sized	CSARDSQRDNNEQFF	TGCAGTGCTAGAGATAGCCAGCGGGATAACAATGAGCAGTTCTTC
TRBV4-1	TRBJ2-7	NA	many	CASSQEKEQYF	TGCGCCAGCAGCCAAGAGAAAGAGCAGTACTTC
TRBV12-3/TRBV12-4	TRBJ1-1	NA	many	CASSLGVTEAFF	TGTGCCAGCAGTCTAGGAGTCACTGAAGCTTTCTTT
TRBV27	TRBJ2-2	TRBD2	NA	CASSWISGGGELFF	TGTGCCAGCAGCTGGATTAGCGGGGGCGGGGAGCTGTTTTTT
TRBV6-2/TRBV6-3	TRBJ1-2	NA	NA	CASRGTSYGYTF	TGTGCCAGCAGGGGGACCAGCTATGGCTACACCTTC
TRBV7-8	TRBJ2-1	TRBD2	few	CATSLAGGSYNEQFF	TGTGCCACTTCCTTAGCGGGGGGCTCCTACAATGAGCAGTTCTTC
TRBV12-3/TRBV12-4	TRBJ1-1	NA	many	CASSSLGQRNTEAFF	TGTGCCAGCAGTTCCCTCGGACAAAGGAACACTGAAGCTTTCTTT
TRBV11-1	TRBJ2-1	TRBD2	NA	CASSLVSGRSQNEQFF	TGTGCCAGCAGCCTCGTTAGCGGGAGGAGTCAAAATGAGCAGTTCTTC
TRBV5-6	TRBJ2-1	NA	once	CASSTGRLCNEQFF	TGTGCCAGCAGCACCGGGCGCCTCTGCAATGAGCAGTTCTTC
TRBV7-2	TRBJ2-7	NA	NA	CASSLERTLSYEQYF	TGTGCCAGCAGCTTAGAGCGGACCTTATCCTACGAGCAGTACTTC
TRBV20-1	TRBJ2-7	NA	many	CSAGGSRMTVREQYF	TGCAGTGCGGGGGGCTCTAGGATGACCGTGAGGGAGCAGTACTTC
TRBV4-1	TRBJ1-1	NA	many	CASSQARGGTEAFF	TGCGCCAGCAGCCAAGCCCGGGGCGGCACTGAAGCTTTCTTT
TRBV4-3	TRBJ2-7	NA	few	CASSHEGGYEQYF	TGCGCCAGCAGCCACGAAGGGGGGTACGAGCAGTACTTC
TRBV10-3	TRBJ1-1	NA	many	CAISGAGEAFF	TGTGCCATCAGTGGGGCCGGTGAAGCTTTCTTT
TRBV7-2	TRBJ2-1	TRBD2	many	CASSFLRLAGGNNEQFF	TGTGCCAGCAGCTTCCTCAGACTAGCGGGGGGCAACAATGAGCAGTTCTTC
TRBV14	TRBJ1-1	NA	NA	CASSPPIVGYTEAFF	TGTGCCAGCAGCCCACCCATTGTGGGGTACACTGAAGCTTTCTTT
TRBV20-1	TRBJ2-1	NA	many	CSAEHGLYNEQFF	TGCAGTGCGGAACATGGACTGTACAATGAGCAGTTCTTC
TRBV19	TRBJ2-2	NA	few	CASSIVGGFTGELFF	TGTGCCAGTAGTATAGTTGGCGGGTTCACCGGGGAGCTGTTTTTT
TRBV11-2	TRBJ2-3	TRBD1	many	CASSQQGARLGYF	TGTGCCAGCAGCCAGCAGGGGGCCAGGTTGGGGTATTTT
TRBV5-1	TRBJ2-7	TRBD1	many	CASSLAGQGYEQYF	TGTGCCAGCAGTTTAGCTGGACAGGGCTACGAGCAGTACTTC
TRBV20-1	TRBJ2-2	TRBD2	many	CSARVAGGPGELFF	TGCAGTGCTAGAGTAGCGGGAGGGCCCGGGGAGCTGTTTTTT
TRBV9	TRBJ2-7	NA	many	CASSGRIASDSYEQYF	TGTGCCAGCAGCGGGAGGATAGCGTCCGACTCCTACGAGCAGTACTTC
TRBV7-9	TRBJ2-5	TRBD2	many	CASSLSGSLETQYF	TGTGCCAGCAGCTTAAGCGGGAGTCTAGAGACCCAGTACTTC
TRBV6-1	TRBJ2-1	TRBD2	many	CASRITGEGWGNEQFF	TGTGCCAGCAGGATAACGGGGGAGGGTTGGGGTAATGAGCAGTTCTTC
TRBV19	TRBJ2-5	TRBD2	NA	CASSPRFGSGVIQETQYF	TGTGCCAGTAGTCCCCGTTTTGGAAGCGGGGTAATCCAAGAGACCCAGTACTTC
TRBV7-9	TRBJ1-2	NA	many	CASSLSVQYGYTF	TGTGCCAGCAGCTTATCAGTCCAGTATGGCTACACCTTC
TRBV5-6	TRBJ1-2	TRBD1	many	CASSITGGYYGYTF	TGTGCCAGCAGCATAACAGGGGGCTACTATGGCTACACCTTC
TRBV3-1	TRBJ1-2	TRBD1	many	CASSQDRGPPLYGYTF	TGTGCCAGCAGCCAAGACAGGGGGCCGCCCCTATATGGCTACACCTTC
TRBV27	TRBJ1-1	NA	many	CASSPWTAMNTEAFF	TGTGCCAGCAGTCCCTGGACAGCTATGAACACTGAAGCTTTCTTT
TRBV7-9	TRBJ2-7	NA	NA	CASSLGGVHEQYF	TGTGCCAGCAGCTTAGGAGGGGTCCACGAGCAGTACTTC
TRBV10-3	TRBJ2-3	TRBD2	many	CAISGANNPTSGVNTDTQYF	TGTGCCATCAGCGGAGCCAACAACCCAACTAGCGGGGTTAACACAGATACGCAGTATTTT
TRBV25-1	TRBJ1-1	NA	many	CASSEYLGENTEAFF	TGTGCCAGCAGTGAATATCTTGGGGAGAACACTGAAGCTTTCTTT
TRBV5-1	TRBJ1-4	NA	few	CASSRWGNEKLFF	TGCGCCAGCAGCCGATGGGGGAATGAAAAACTGTTTTTT
TRBV7-9	TRBJ1-5	NA	many	CASSPDPPGAQHF	TGTGCCAGCAGCCCGGACCCTCCGGGGGCCCAGCATTTT
TRBV20-1	TRBJ1-1	NA	many	CSARRRTRKNTEAFF	TGCAGTGCTAGGAGGAGAACAAGAAAGAACACTGAAGCTTTCTTT
TRBV6-2/TRBV6-3	TRBJ2-7	NA	many	CASWDGGPSYEQYF	TGTGCCAGCTGGGACGGGGGTCCCTCCTACGAGCAGTACTTC
TRBV5-1	TRBJ2-2	NA	few	CASSLLGEIGELFF	TGCGCCAGCAGCTTGTTGGGGGAGATCGGGGAGCTGTTTTTT
TRBV2	TRBJ2-3	NA	NA	CASPSGRLSGDTQYF	TGTGCCAGCCCCAGCGGGCGGCTGAGTGGGGATACGCAGTATTTT
TRBV11-2	TRBJ2-7	NA	many	CASSLGTRTVNSYEQYF	TGTGCCAGCAGCTTAGGGACCAGGACAGTGAACTCCTACGAGCAGTACTTC
TRBV20-1	TRBJ2-3	TRBD2	many	CSAPSLTSGRWSTDTQYF	TGCAGTGCTCCATCTTTGACTAGCGGGAGGTGGAGCACAGATACGCAGTATTTT
TRBV5-6	TRBJ2-7	NA	many	CASSFGTIRRYEQYF	TGTGCCAGCAGCTTCGGGACAATCAGGAGGTACGAGCAGTACTTC
TRBV6-2/TRBV6-3	TRBJ2-2	TRBD2	few	CASRLAGGSPGELFF	TGTGCCAGCAGGTTAGCGGGAGGCTCCCCCGGGGAGCTGTTTTTT
TRBV2	TRBJ1-4	NA	few	CASQRGRSNEKLFF	TGTGCCTCCCAGCGGGGGCGGTCTAATGAAAAACTGTTTTTT
TRBV2	TRBJ2-1	TRBD2	many	CASSALGGYYNEQFF	TGTGCCAGCAGTGCACTCGGGGGGTACTACAATGAGCAGTTCTTC
TRBV27	TRBJ1-2	NA	many	CASSPGTSYGYTF	TGTGCCAGCAGTCCGGGGACTAGCTATGGCTACACCTTC
TRBV6-5	TRBJ2-7	TRBD1	NA	CASSYGGTGSYEQYF	TGTGCCAGCAGTTACGGAGGGACAGGGTCCTACGAGCAGTACTTC